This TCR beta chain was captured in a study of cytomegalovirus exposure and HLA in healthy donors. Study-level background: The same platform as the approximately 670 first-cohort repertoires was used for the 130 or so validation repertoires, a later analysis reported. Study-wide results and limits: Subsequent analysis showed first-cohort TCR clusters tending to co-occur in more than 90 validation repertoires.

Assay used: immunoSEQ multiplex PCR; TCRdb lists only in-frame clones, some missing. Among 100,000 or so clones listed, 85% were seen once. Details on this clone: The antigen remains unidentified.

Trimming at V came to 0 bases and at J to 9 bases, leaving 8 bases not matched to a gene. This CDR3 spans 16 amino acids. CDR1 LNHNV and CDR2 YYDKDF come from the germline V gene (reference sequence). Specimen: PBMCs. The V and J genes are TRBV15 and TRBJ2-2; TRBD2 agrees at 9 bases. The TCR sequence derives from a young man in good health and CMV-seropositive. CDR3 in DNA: TGTGCCACCAGCAGAGAGGCTAGCGGGACGCCCAGGGAGCTGTTTTTT. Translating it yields CATSREASGTPRELFF.